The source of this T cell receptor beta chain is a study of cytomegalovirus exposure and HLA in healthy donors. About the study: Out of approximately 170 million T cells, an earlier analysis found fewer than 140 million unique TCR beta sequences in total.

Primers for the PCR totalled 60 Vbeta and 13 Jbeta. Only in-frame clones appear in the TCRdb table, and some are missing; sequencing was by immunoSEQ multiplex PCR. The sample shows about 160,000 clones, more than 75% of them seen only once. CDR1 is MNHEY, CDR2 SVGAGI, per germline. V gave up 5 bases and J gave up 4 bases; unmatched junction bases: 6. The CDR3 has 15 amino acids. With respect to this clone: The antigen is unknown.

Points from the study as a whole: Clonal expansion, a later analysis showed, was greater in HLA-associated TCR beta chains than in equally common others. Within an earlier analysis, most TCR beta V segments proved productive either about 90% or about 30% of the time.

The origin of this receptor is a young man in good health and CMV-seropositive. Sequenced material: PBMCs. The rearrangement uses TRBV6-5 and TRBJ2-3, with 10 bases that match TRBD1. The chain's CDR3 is CASSTEGTGADTQYF. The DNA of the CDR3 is TGTGCCAGCAGTACCGAAGGGACAGGGGCAGATACGCAGTATTTT.